This T cell receptor beta chain comes out of a study of T cells in Graves' hyperthyroidism and ophthalmopathy. RNA transcripts were the template for amplifying TCR beta CDR3 regions. Primed by the HTBI set, a first-round RT-PCR was run on the TCR CDR3. TCRdb redid the calling of the multiplex PCR reads with MiXCR, one entry per CDR3 protein. Here the sample spans 600,000 or so distinct CDR3 sequences, 15% to 20% being singletons. The specimen was blood. This TCR was sampled from a woman between 25 and 40 years old with Graves' hyperthyroidism.

Here the CDR3 DNA reads TGTGCCAGTAGTATTCCGGACAGGCTGACTGAAGCTTTCTTT. Translating it yields CASSIPDRLTEAFF. V and J are TRBV19 and TRBJ1-1; 7 bases fit TRBD1. V gave up 3 bases and J gave up 5 bases; unmatched junction bases: 6. CDR3 length equals 14 residues. The germline V gene encodes CDR1 LNHDA and CDR2 SQIVND (reference sequence).